The text below deals with one T cell receptor beta chain. The target antigen is unknown. This sample is part of a study of post-analysis software for immune sequencing data. In the study overall: Relapsing-remitting, secondary progressive and progressive-relapsing forms of multiple sclerosis all featured among disease courses.

Study-level findings and limits: F measure showed strong co-clustering of same-batch samples. Controls showed significantly higher normalized Chao1 diversity than did multiple sclerosis patients. Among a handful of TRBV segments more frequent in patients than controls were TRBV5-6, TRBV5-1 and TRBV20-1.

This CDR3 is 20 amino acids long. Per germline, CDR1 LNHNV and CDR2 YYDKDF (reference sequence). The V gene lost 1 base and the J gene lost 5 bases, with 27 bases spanning the gap. The authors incorporated unique molecular identifiers into the TCR beta cDNA libraries. The source material, about 0.95 to 11 million T cells, gave rise to about 520,000 cDNA molecules. TCRdb processed the PCR reads anew with MiXCR; each CDR3 protein has one entry. The top ten clones hold more than 1.3% of a sample with about 170,000 distinct CDR3 sequences, about 32% of them seen once. Sequenced sample: blood. This clonotype originated in a girl between 5 and 17 years old with multiple sclerosis. V usage is TRBV15 and J usage is TRBJ2-1, with D possibly matching TRBD2 (6 bases). The CDR3: CATSRVGPRAHSGYNNEQFF. The DNA of the CDR3 is TGTGCCACCAGCAGAGTTGGTCCTAGGGCCCATAGCGGCTATAACAATGAGCAGTTCTTC.